These 28 T cell receptor beta chains were all obtained from the same sample, sequenced in a study of T cells in Graves' hyperthyroidism and ophthalmopathy. The source material, RNA transcripts, was used to amplify TCR beta CDR3 regions. Initially, a first-round RT-PCR of the TCR CDR3 employed the HTBI primer set. A single record per CDR3 protein comes from TCRdb applying MiXCR to the multiplex PCR reads. The sample lists 600,000 or so distinct CDR3 sequences, more than 45% occurring once. Sequenced sample: peripheral blood or thyroid tissue (not recorded which). These receptors all stem from a young woman with Graves' hyperthyroidism.

This clonotype was detected ten times or more. This CDR3 reads CASSLTTSGSYEQYF. CDR3 in DNA: TGTGCCAGCAGCTTAACGACTAGCGGGAGTTACGAGCAGTACTTC. The J gene is TRBJ2-7, the V gene TRBV7-2, with TRBD2 matching 12 bases. J was trimmed by 4 bases and V by 2 bases; bases with no gene match: 3. The CDR3 totals 15 residues. Germline V gives CDR1 SGHTA, CDR2 FQGNSA.

The chain carries TRBV15 and TRBJ2-5; 8 bases are shared with TRBD1. The CDR3 is 15 residues long. Germline V gene data show CDR1 as LNHNV and CDR2 as YYDKDF (reference sequence). The trim removed 4 bases at V and 9 bases at J, leaving 13 bases unmatched. CDR3 region: CATSTDRGNNQPQYF. As DNA, the CDR3 is TGTGCCACCAGCACCGACAGGGGTAACAATCAGCCCCAGTACTTC. The variable domain in full, completed from reference TRBV15 and TRBJ2-5, reads DAMVIQNPRYQVTQFGKPVTLSCSQTLNHNVMYWYQQKSSQAPKLLFHYYDKDFNNEADTPDNFQSRRPNTSFCFLDIRSPGLGDTAMYLCATSTDRGNNQPQYFGPGTRLLVL.

This clonotype was found many times. The V gene is TRBV7-9, the J gene TRBJ1-3, with no clear D. Trimming took 2 bases from V and 0 from J, leaving 2 bases between them. This CDR3 has 13 residues. Germline CDR1 is SEHNR and CDR2 is FQNEAQ (reference sequence). CDR3 coding DNA: TGTGCCAGCAGCTTAAACTCTGGAAACACCATATATTTT. It encodes CASSLNSGNTIYF.

In regard to this clonotype: This clone may be a read error of a much larger clone one base away. The chain recombines TRBV7-8 with TRBJ2-2; D possibly corresponds to TRBD2 (5 bases). Germline CDR1 and CDR2: SGHVS and FQNEAQ. The CDR3 covers 14 residues. As DNA, the CDR3 is TGTGCCAGCAGCGCGAGTCGGGCCGCCGGGGAGCTGCTTTTT. It translates to CASSASRAAGELLF.

Remarks on this clonotype: Germline is not matched at one junction end, which may reflect a read error. The chain combines TRBV24-1 with TRBJ1-2; tentatively, D is TRBD1 (6 bases). The CDR3 is 14 amino acids. Germline CDR1 reads KGHDR; CDR2 reads SFDVKD. CDR3 coding DNA: TGTGCCAGCAGTTCACTAACAGGGTTGTATGGCTACACCTTC. The encoded protein is CASSSLTGLYGYTF.

The chain has TRBV11-2 and TRBJ1-1; D remains unclear. CDR3 length equals 15 residues. V shed 1 base and J shed 5 bases, with 14 bases lying between them. Per germline, CDR1 SGHAT and CDR2 FQNNGV. CDR3 region: CASSLASGERTEAFF. CDR3 nucleotide sequence: TGTGCCAGCAGCTTAGCGAGCGGGGAGCGAACTGAAGCTTTCTTT. Full variable domain (rest looked up from reference TRBV11-2 and TRBJ1-1): EAGVAQSPRYKIIEKRQSVAFWCNPISGHATLYWYQQILGQGPKLLIQFQNNGVVDDSQLPKDRFSAERLKGVDSTLKIQPAKLEDSAVYLCASSLASGERTEAFFGQGTRLTVV.

V is TRBV9 and J is TRBJ2-7; 9 bases align to TRBD2. After removal of 4 bases from V and 4 bases from J, the junction contained 12 bases not matched to a gene. This CDR3 region has 16 residues. Germline V gene sequence: CDR1 SGDLS, CDR2 YYNGEE. CDR3 sequence reads: CASSQDASGNLYEQYF. CDR3 DNA sequence: TGTGCCAGCAGCCAAGATGCTAGCGGGAACCTATACGAGCAGTACTTC.

The gene calls are TRBV7-9 and TRBJ1-4, with TRBD1 matching over 7 bases. There are 14 residues in the CDR3. Trimming cost V 3 bases and J 6 bases; bases outside gene matches: 4. Germline V gene data show CDR1 as SEHNR and CDR2 as FQNEAQ (reference sequence). The CDR3, as DNA: TGTGCCAGCAGCTTGGTGAGGGGGCATGAAAAACTGTTTTTT. Translated, it gives CASSLVRGHEKLFF. Together with reference TRBV7-9 and TRBJ1-4, the CDR3 gives the full variable domain: DTGVSQNPRHKITKRGQNVTFRCDPISEHNRLYWYRQTLGQGPEFLTYFQNEAQLEKSRLLSDRFSAERPKGSFSTLEIQRTEQGDSAMYLCASSLVRGHEKLFFGSGTQLSVL.

The chain carries TRBV10-3 and TRBJ2-7; 11 bases line up with TRBD1. The CDR3 covers 16 residues. Germline CDR1 and CDR2: ENHRY and SYGVKD. V gave up 6 bases and J gave up 5 bases; unmatched junction bases: 12. CDR3 in amino acids: CAISGGTGGSRNEQYF. DNA for the CDR3: TGTGCCATCAGCGGTGGGACAGGGGGTTCTCGGAACGAGCAGTACTTC.

The sample holds many counts of this clonotype. The genes are TRBV10-3 and TRBJ1-5, with a possible D match to TRBD1 (6 bases). CDR3 length: 15 amino acids. The V end was cut by 3 bases, the J end by 0 bases, with 9 bases between. Germline V gene sequence: CDR1 ENHRY, CDR2 SYGVKD. DNA for the CDR3: TGTGCCATCAGTGACACAGGGAATAGCAATCAGCCCCAGCATTTT. This codes for CAISDTGNSNQPQHF.

This clonotype has just a few counts. This chain connects TRBV7-8 to TRBJ1-6; D call uncertain. Deletions cut 1 base from V and 3 bases from J, with 13 bases between. Germline CDR1 is SGHVS and CDR2 is FQNEAQ. The CDR3 extends over 17 amino acids. The CDR3 reads CASSLGAVSGYNSPLHF. The CDR3 DNA reads as TGTGCCAGCAGCTTAGGAGCAGTTTCGGGCTATAATTCACCCCTCCACTTT.

This clonotype occurred once. The junction shows a germline mismatch at one end, possibly a read error. This chain uses TRBV7-9 with TRBJ2-6; no clear D. This CDR3 has 15 residues. Germline V gene sequence: CDR1 SEHNR, CDR2 FQNEAQ (reference sequence). The DNA of the CDR3 is TGTGCCAGCAGTTTAAGCATCTCTGAGGCCAACGTCCTGACTTTC. Translation gives CASSLSISEANVLTF.

V and J are TRBV20-1 and TRBJ1-1; a possible D gene is TRBD1 (5 bases). The CDR3 is 14 residues long. CDR1 is DFQATT, CDR2 SNEGSKA, per germline (reference sequence). V shed 0 bases and J shed 8 bases, with 16 bases lying between them. CDR3 bases: TGCAGTGCTAGAGATCTAGGGATAGGGACCGAAGCTTTCTTT. Encoded protein: CSARDLGIGTEAFF.

For this clonotype: Sequence at one end of the junction differs from germline and may be a read error. The chain couples TRBV7-3 to TRBJ1-2, with a possible D match to TRBD1 (5 bases). The germline V gene has CDR1 SGHTA and CDR2 FQGTGA. CDR3 size: 20 residues. The CDR3 here is CASSQTKFTPRDQRDYGYTF. For the CDR3, the DNA is TGCGCCAGCAGCCAAACCAAGTTCACACCCCGGGACCAAAGGGATTATGGCTACACCTTC.

V usage is TRBV29-1 and J usage is TRBJ2-7; 9 bases agree with TRBD2. Losses at the gene ends were 6 bases for V and 5 bases for J; bases not matched to a gene: 11. The CDR3 spans 14 residues. Germline CDR1 SQVTM, CDR2 ANQGSEA. The CDR3 reads CSVTGAGGRDEQYF. The CDR3 nucleotides are TGCAGCGTCACAGGGGCCGGCGGGAGGGACGAGCAGTACTTC.

About this clonotype: A much larger clone differs by one base, so this may be a read error. The genes are TRBV29-1 and TRBJ2-7; D is possibly TRBD2 (5 bases). Germline assignment: CDR1 SQVTM and CDR2 ANQGSEA. The length of the CDR3 is 14 residues. Trimming left V 5 bases short and J 2 bases short, with 16 bases between. The CDR3, as DNA: TGCAGCGTTCGAAGCATTCCCGGGGCCTACGAGCAGTACTTC. It is translated as CSVRSIPGAYEQYF.

This chain joins TRBV7-9 and TRBJ2-5; D ambiguous. The CDR3 has 14 residues. CDR1 SEHNR and CDR2 FQNEAQ come from the germline V gene (reference sequence). The V end lost 6 bases, the J end lost 5 bases, and 16 bases lay between the germline ends. CDR3 bases: TGTGCCAGCAGTCCGGTCTTAGGTGCTGAGACCCAGTACTTC. It is translated as CASSPVLGAETQYF.

This clonotype was observed a few times. This chain links TRBV12-3 or TRBV12-4 with TRBJ1-2; perhaps TRBD1 as D (5 bases). This CDR3 has 12 residues. With 10 bases removed from V and 6 bases from J, the gap between germline ends came to 15 bases. The CDR3 sequence is CAIRGGLHGYTF. The DNA of the CDR3 is TGTGCCATCCGGGGCGGCCTGCATGGCTACACCTTC.

This chain connects TRBV5-8 to TRBJ1-5; unclear D gene. The CDR3 contains 12 residues. V shed 0 bases and J shed 8 bases, with 6 bases lying between them. Germline loops: CDR1 SGHTS, CDR2 YDEGEE. The CDR3 region is CASSLGPEPQHF. CDR3 DNA: TGTGCCAGCAGCTTGGGCCCAGAGCCCCAGCATTTT. The full variable domain, with the rest looked up from reference TRBV5-8 and TRBJ1-5, is EAGVTQSPTHLIKTRGQQATLRCSPISGHTSVYWYQQALGLGLQFLLWYDEGEERNRGNFPPRFSGRQFPNYSSELNVNALELEDSALYLCASSLGPEPQHFGDGTRLSIL.

The rearrangement links TRBV12-3 or TRBV12-4 to TRBJ1-2; D remains unclear. With 5 bases removed from V and 1 base from J, the gap between germline ends came to 11 bases. This CDR3 has 14 amino acids. The CDR3, as DNA: TGTGCCAGCAGTGAAGTGACAAATAACTATGGCTACACCTTC. This encodes CASSEVTNNYGYTF.

The chain links TRBV5-1 to TRBJ1-1; D not certain. The CDR3 is 13 amino acids. Germline CDR1 SGHRS, CDR2 YFSETQ. V was clipped by 5 bases and J by 2 bases, with 10 bases between them. The CDR3 sequence: CASSQDFNTEAFF. CDR3 coding DNA: TGCGCCAGCAGTCAGGACTTTAACACTGAAGCTTTCTTT.

J is TRBJ2-7 and V is TRBV7-2; D may be TRBD1 (5 bases). The germline gives CDR1 SGHTA, CDR2 FQGNSA. V dropped 5 bases and J dropped 2 bases, with 16 bases sitting between them. This CDR3 spans 15 amino acids. CDR3 region: CASSQSEVGAYEQYF. CDR3 nucleotide sequence: TGTGCCAGCAGCCAAAGTGAGGTAGGGGCCTACGAGCAGTACTTC.

The rearrangement links TRBV7-6 to TRBJ2-7, with D uncertain. The germline V gene encodes CDR1 SGHVS and CDR2 FNYEAQ. The germline V and J ends were trimmed by 8 bases and 3 bases, with 20 bases remaining between them. CDR3 length equals 15 residues. This CDR3 reads CASSPFSDGDYEQYF. In DNA form, the CDR3 reads TGTGCCAGCTCACCCTTTTCCGACGGAGACTACGAGCAGTACTTC.

The chain carries TRBV12-3 or TRBV12-4 and TRBJ1-2, with a weak D call TRBD1 (5 bases). V was trimmed by 5 bases and J by 8 bases, leaving 15 bases between them. This CDR3 is 13 amino acids long. The CDR3 reads CASSLQGPVGYTF. The CDR3 DNA is TGTGCCAGCAGTCTTCAGGGTCCAGTCGGCTACACCTTC.

CDR3 DNA: TGCAGCGTTGAAGGGCAGGGGGCCGGTGGGACTGAAGCTTTCTTT. As protein: CSVEGQGAGGTEAFF. This chain uses TRBV29-1 with TRBJ1-1; 8 nucleotides align to TRBD1. After removal of 1 base from V and 5 bases from J, the junction contained 9 bases not matched to a gene. The CDR3 extends over 15 amino acids. Germline loops: CDR1 SQVTM, CDR2 ANQGSEA. The variable domain in full, with the rest retrieved from reference TRBV29-1 and TRBJ1-1, is SAVISQKPSRDICQRGTSLTIQCQVDSQVTMMFWYRQQPGQSLTLIATANQGSEATYESGFVIDKFPISRPNLTFSTLTVSNMSPEDSSIYLCSVEGQGAGGTEAFFGQGTRLTVV.

DNA of the CDR3: TGCAGCGTTGGGGCGGACAGGGTCGAGTCTGGGGCCAACGTCCTGACTTTC. Translated: CSVGADRVESGANVLTF. The chain joins TRBV29-1 to TRBJ2-6; the match to TRBD1 covers 8 bases. The V segment lost 4 bases and the J segment 1 base; nucleotides outside the gene matches: 9. The CDR3 runs 17 residues. Per the germline V gene, CDR1 is SQVTM and CDR2 is ANQGSEA. The complete variable domain, with remaining parts taken from reference TRBV29-1 and TRBJ2-6, reads SAVISQKPSRDICQRGTSLTIQCQVDSQVTMMFWYRQQPGQSLTLIATANQGSEATYESGFVIDKFPISRPNLTFSTLTVSNMSPEDSSIYLCSVGADRVESGANVLTFGAGSRLTVL.

The rearrangement uses TRBV3-1 and TRBJ1-5, with no clear D. In germline, CDR1 is LGHDT, CDR2 YNNKEL (reference sequence). The CDR3 is 16 amino acids. V dropped 4 bases and J dropped 3 bases, with 16 bases sitting between them. Here the CDR3 DNA reads TGTGCCAGCAGCCCCGCCGGCGGACTGCACAATCAGCCCCAGCATTTT. Amino acid sequence: CASSPAGGLHNQPQHF.

The rearrangement joins TRBV6-1 to TRBJ2-7; D call uncertain. The CDR3 has 13 amino acids. The germline gives CDR1 MNHNS, CDR2 SASEGT. V was trimmed by 3 bases and J by 7 bases, leaving 13 bases between them. CDR3 residues: CASSDRLLGEQYF. CDR3 DNA: TGTGCCAGCAGTGACAGACTCCTCGGAGAGCAGTACTTC.